The T cell receptor (beta chain) described here comes from a study of cytomegalovirus exposure and HLA in healthy donors. Study-level points and caveats: It was likely that a cluster of highly shared sequence variants was a sequencing artifact.

With 60 Vbeta and 13 Jbeta primers, the PCR was carried out. Profiled with immunoSEQ multiplex PCR; TCRdb holds only in-frame clones, not every one. This table holds approximately 180,000 clones, around 83% found once. With 4 bases clipped from V and 6 bases from J, the junction kept 8 bases outside the gene matches. The CDR3 has 15 amino acids. Germline V gene sequence: CDR1 SGHRS, CDR2 YFSETQ. As concerns this clone: Its antigen is not identified.

This rearrangement joins TRBV5-1 to TRBJ2-3, with 10 bases lining up with TRBD1. This clonotype was obtained from a woman aged 18-30 years in good health and CMV-seronegative. Sequencing used PBMCs. The CDR3 coding sequence is TGCGCCAGCAGCCTCCGGGACAGGGGTGGGGATACGCAGTATTTT. It encodes CASSLRDRGGDTQYF.